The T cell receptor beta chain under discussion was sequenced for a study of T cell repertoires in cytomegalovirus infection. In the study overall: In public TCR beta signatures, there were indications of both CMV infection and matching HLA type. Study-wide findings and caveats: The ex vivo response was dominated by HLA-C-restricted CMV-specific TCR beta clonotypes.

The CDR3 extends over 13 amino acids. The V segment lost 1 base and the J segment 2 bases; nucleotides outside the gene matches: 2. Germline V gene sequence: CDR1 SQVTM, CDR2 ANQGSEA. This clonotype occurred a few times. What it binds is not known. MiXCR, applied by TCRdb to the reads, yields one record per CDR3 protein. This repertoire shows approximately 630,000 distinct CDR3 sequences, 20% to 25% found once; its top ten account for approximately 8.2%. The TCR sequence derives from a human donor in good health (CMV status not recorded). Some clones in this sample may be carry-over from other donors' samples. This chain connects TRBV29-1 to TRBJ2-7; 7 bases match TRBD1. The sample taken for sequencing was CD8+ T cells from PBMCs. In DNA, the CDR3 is TGCAGCGTTGAAGGGGGACAGCCCTACGAGCAGTACTTC. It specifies CSVEGGQPYEQYF.